The 12 T cell receptor beta chains in this list originate from one sample, sequenced in a study of blood T cell repertoires in COVID-19. Repertoires were generated with immunoSEQ multiplex PCR, while TCRdb's copy carries only in-frame clones and drops some. The sample lists around 140,000 clones, around 81% seen once, with 3.5% to 4.5% in the top ten. What was sequenced was peripheral blood. The receptors shown here come from a woman between 55 and 75 years old with acute or convalescent COVID-19.

The chain is built from TRBV20-1 and TRBJ2-7; 10 bases align to TRBD2. After removal of 3 bases from V and 11 bases from J, the junction contained 13 bases not matched to a gene. This CDR3 spans 14 amino acids. Germline V gene sequence: CDR1 DFQATT, CDR2 SNEGSKA (reference sequence). CDR3 residues: CSASSSGPSGSEYF. The DNA of the CDR3 is TGCAGTGCTAGTTCCTCGGGCCCTAGCGGGAGTGAGTACTTC.

The chain carries TRBV6-5 and TRBJ2-1; 7 nucleotides agree with TRBD2. CDR1 is MNHEY and CDR2 is SVGAGI in the germline V gene. This CDR3 has 15 amino acids. J was trimmed by 9 bases and V by 4 bases; bases with no gene match: 12. The CDR3 region has the DNA TGTGCCAGCAGTTCTCTGTCGACTAGCAGAGGTGAGCAGTTCTTC. This sequence encodes CASSSLSTSRGEQFF.

A word on this clone: One end of the junction is discordant with germline, which a read error may explain. V gene TRBV2 combines with J gene TRBJ2-1; the match to TRBD2 covers 8 bases. Per the germline V gene, CDR1 is SNHLY and CDR2 is FYNNEI. The CDR3 contains 15 residues. This CDR3 is CASRPGLGSFNEQFF. DNA of the CDR3: TGTGCCAGCAGGCCGGGACTAGGTTCCTTCAATGAGCAGTTCTTC.

This chain connects TRBV5-1 to TRBJ2-7, with 8 bases matching TRBD2. From germline, CDR1 is SGHRS and CDR2 YFSETQ. Unmatched junction bases numbered 12, after V lost 4 bases and J lost 6 bases. The CDR3 has 15 residues. The CDR3 DNA is TGCGCCAGCAGCCCGCCGGGAGGGTCCAGACTCGAGCAGTACTTC. Translating gives CASSPPGGSRLEQYF.

This clone appeared a single time. This chain links TRBV4-2 with TRBJ2-7, with 11 bases fitting TRBD2. CDR3 size: 16 residues. Per germline, CDR1 LGHNA and CDR2 YNFKEQ. With 5 bases clipped from V and 2 bases from J, the junction kept 8 bases outside the gene matches. This CDR3 reads CASSGFGLAGPYEQYF. CDR3 in DNA: TGTGCCAGCAGCGGTTTCGGACTAGCGGGTCCCTACGAGCAGTACTTC.

The chain recombines TRBV18 with TRBJ1-1, with 8 positions matching TRBD1. V lost 3 bases to trimming and J lost 3 bases; unmatched junction nucleotides: 6. From germline, CDR1 is KGHSH and CDR2 LQKENI. The CDR3 runs to 15 residues. The CDR3, as DNA: TGTGCCAGCTCACCGATTCTGACAGGGGACACTGAAGCTTTCTTT. As protein: CASSPILTGDTEAFF. Full variable domain (missing parts from reference TRBV18 and TRBJ1-1): NAGVMQNPRHLVRRRGQEARLRCSPMKGHSHVYWYRQLPEEGLKFMVYLQKENIIDESGMPKERFSAEFPKEGPSILRIQQVVRGDSAAYFCASSPILTGDTEAFFGQGTRLTVV.

V is TRBV10-3 and J is TRBJ2-1, with TRBD1 as a possible D gene (5 bases). Deletions cut 0 bases from V and 9 bases from J, with 15 bases between. In germline, CDR1 is ENHRY, CDR2 SYGVKD. This CDR3 spans 15 amino acids. CDR3 protein: CAISESPGRESEQFF. The CDR3 DNA is TGTGCCATCAGTGAGTCCCCAGGGCGAGAGAGTGAGCAGTTCTTC.

The gene calls are TRBV24-1 and TRBJ2-7; TRBD1 matches at 10 bases. Germline values: CDR1 KGHDR, CDR2 SFDVKD. With 7 bases clipped from V and 4 bases from J, the junction kept 15 bases outside the gene matches. This CDR3 has 17 amino acids. CDR3: CATRGQGPGSSRYEQYF. For the CDR3, the DNA is TGTGCCACCAGGGGACAGGGGCCCGGTTCTTCGCGATACGAGCAGTACTTC.

The chain employs TRBV14 and TRBJ2-3; 8 bases are shared with TRBD1. V trimming: 4 bases; J trimming: 4 bases; junction bases outside the gene matches: 4. The CDR3 loop spans 14 amino acids. Germline values: CDR1 SGHDN, CDR2 FVKESK. CDR3 sequence (DNA): TGTGCCAGCAGCCTTGTGACAGGGGCAGATACGCAGTATTTT. This codes for CASSLVTGADTQYF.

Notes on this clone: This sample also contains other DNA sequences that code for the same CDR3. The V call is TRBV6-5, the J call TRBJ2-7; D is unresolved. Germline lookup yields CDR1 MNHEY and CDR2 SVGAGI. This CDR3 spans 12 amino acids. With 5 bases removed from V and 0 bases from J, the gap between germline ends came to 5 bases. The chain's CDR3 is CASSPSSYEQYF. Written as DNA, the CDR3 is TGTGCCAGCAGTCCTAGCTCCTACGAGCAGTACTTC.

This rearrangement joins TRBV11-3 to TRBJ2-7, with TRBD2 matching over 11 bases. Germline V gene lookup returns CDR1 SGHNT and CDR2 YENEEA. The CDR3 consists of 15 residues. J gave up 0 bases and V 5 bases, and 3 bases lay outside the gene matches. The CDR3 sequence is CASSPGTSGSYEQYF. The CDR3 coding sequence is TGTGCCAGCAGCCCCGGGACTAGCGGCTCCTACGAGCAGTACTTC.

CDR3 DNA sequence: TGTGCCAGCAGTGAAGCCAGGGCAAGTCAAGGCTACACCTTC. Translating gives CASSEARASQGYTF. V gene TRBV2 combines with J gene TRBJ1-2; D is perhaps TRBD1 (5 bases). The ends were cut back, 0 bases at V and 8 bases at J, with 13 bases in the middle. The germline V gene encodes CDR1 SNHLY and CDR2 FYNNEI. This CDR3 region has 14 residues.